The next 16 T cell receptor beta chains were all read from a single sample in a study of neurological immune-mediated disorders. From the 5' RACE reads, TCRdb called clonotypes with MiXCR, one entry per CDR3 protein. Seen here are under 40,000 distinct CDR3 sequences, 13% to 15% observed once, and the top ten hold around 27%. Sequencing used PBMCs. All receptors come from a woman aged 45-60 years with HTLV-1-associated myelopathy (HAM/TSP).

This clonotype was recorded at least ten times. CDR3 region: CSASDPGNYGYTF. CDR3 nucleotide sequence: TGCAGTGCTAGTGACCCGGGGAACTATGGCTACACCTTC. The chain is built from TRBV20-1 and TRBJ1-2, with D uncertain. The length of the CDR3 is 13 residues. Germline V gives CDR1 DFQATT, CDR2 SNEGSKA (reference sequence). The germline V and J ends were trimmed by 3 bases and 2 bases, with 10 bases remaining between them.

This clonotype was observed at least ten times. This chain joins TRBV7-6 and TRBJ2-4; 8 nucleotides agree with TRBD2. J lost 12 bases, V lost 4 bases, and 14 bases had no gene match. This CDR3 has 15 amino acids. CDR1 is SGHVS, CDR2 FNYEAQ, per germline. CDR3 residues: CASSSARGGLGTQYF. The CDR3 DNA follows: TGTGCCAGCAGCTCGGCCCGGGGGGGCCTGGGTACTCAGTACTTC.

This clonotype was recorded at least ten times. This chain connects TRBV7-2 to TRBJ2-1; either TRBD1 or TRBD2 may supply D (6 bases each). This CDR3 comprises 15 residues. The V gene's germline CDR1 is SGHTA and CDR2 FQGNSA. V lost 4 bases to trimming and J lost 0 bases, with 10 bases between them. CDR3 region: CASSSGGRSYNEQFF. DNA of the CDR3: TGTGCCAGCAGCTCCGGGGGCCGCTCCTACAATGAGCAGTTCTTC.

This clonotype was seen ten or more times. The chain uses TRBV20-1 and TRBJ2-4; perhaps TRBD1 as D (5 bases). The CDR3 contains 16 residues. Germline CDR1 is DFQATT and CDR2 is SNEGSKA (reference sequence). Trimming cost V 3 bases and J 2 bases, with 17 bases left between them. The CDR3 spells CSASKPGSKTKNIQYF. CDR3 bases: TGCAGTGCTAGCAAACCAGGGTCAAAGACCAAAAACATTCAGTACTTC.

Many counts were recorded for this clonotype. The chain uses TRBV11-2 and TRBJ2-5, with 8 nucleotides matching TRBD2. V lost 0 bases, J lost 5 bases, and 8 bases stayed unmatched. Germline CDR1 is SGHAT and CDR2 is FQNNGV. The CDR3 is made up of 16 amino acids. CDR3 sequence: CASSLDLRSGGETQYF. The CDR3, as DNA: TGTGCCAGCAGCTTAGATCTGCGAAGCGGGGGTGAGACCCAGTACTTC.

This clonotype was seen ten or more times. The CDR3 DNA is TGCAGTGCTACCTTTAGCCGGGGCTCCTACAATGAGCAGTTCTTC. This translates into CSATFSRGSYNEQFF. V and J are TRBV20-1 and TRBJ2-1, with a tentative D call TRBD2 (5 bases). The ends were cut back, 4 bases at V and 0 bases at J, with 13 bases in the middle. The CDR3 has 15 residues. CDR1 DFQATT and CDR2 SNEGSKA come from the germline V gene (reference sequence).

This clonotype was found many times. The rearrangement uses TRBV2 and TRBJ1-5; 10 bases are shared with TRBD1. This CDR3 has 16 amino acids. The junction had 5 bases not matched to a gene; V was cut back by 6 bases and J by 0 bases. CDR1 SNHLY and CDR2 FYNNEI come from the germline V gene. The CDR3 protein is CASRAGTGVSNQPQHF. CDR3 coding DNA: TGTGCCAGCAGAGCCGGGACAGGGGTTAGCAATCAGCCCCAGCATTTT. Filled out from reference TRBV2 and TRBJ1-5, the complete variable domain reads EPEVTQTPSHQVTQMGQEVILRCVPISNHLYFYWYRQILGQKVEFLVSFYNNEISEKSEIFDDQFSVERPDGSNFTLKIRSTKLEDSAMYFCASRAGTGVSNQPQHFGDGTRLSIL.

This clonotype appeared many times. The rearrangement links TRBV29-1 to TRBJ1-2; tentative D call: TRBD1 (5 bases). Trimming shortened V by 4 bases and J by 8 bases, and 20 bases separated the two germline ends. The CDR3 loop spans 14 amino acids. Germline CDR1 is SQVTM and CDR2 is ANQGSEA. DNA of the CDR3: TGCAGCGTTGCCCCGGGACTCCCTCCGGGGGGCTACACCTTC. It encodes CSVAPGLPPGGYTF.

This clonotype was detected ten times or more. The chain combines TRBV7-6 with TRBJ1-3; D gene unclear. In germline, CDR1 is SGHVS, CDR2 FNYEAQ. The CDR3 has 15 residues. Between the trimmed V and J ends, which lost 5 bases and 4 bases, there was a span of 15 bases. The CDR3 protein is CASSPSWTLGNTIYF. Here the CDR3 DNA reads TGTGCCAGCAGCCCATCCTGGACTCTCGGAAACACCATATATTTT.

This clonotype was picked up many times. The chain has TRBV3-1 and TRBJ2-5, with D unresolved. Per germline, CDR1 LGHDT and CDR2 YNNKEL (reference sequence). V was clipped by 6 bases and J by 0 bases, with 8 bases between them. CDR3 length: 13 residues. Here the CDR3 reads CASSPSYQETQYF. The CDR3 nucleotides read TGTGCCAGCAGTCCCTCGTACCAAGAGACCCAGTACTTC.

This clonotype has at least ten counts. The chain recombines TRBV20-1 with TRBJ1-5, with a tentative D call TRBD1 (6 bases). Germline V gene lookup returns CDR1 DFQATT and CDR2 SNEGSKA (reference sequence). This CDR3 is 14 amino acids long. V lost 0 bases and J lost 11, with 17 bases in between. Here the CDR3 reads CSAREGQWVGAQHF. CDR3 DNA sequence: TGCAGTGCTAGAGAAGGACAGTGGGTCGGGGCCCAGCATTTT.

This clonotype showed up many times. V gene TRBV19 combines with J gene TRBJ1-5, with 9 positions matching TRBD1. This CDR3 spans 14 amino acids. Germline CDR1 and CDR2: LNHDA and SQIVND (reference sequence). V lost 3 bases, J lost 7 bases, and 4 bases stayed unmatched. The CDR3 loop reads CASSMWDREQPQHF. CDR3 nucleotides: TGTGCCAGTAGTATGTGGGACAGGGAACAGCCCCAGCATTTT. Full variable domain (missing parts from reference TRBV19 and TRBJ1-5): DGGITQSPKYLFRKEGQNVTLSCEQNLNHDAMYWYRQDPGQGLRLIYYSQIVNDFQKGDIAEGYSVSREKKESFPLTVTSAQKNPTAFYLCASSMWDREQPQHFGDGTRLSIL.

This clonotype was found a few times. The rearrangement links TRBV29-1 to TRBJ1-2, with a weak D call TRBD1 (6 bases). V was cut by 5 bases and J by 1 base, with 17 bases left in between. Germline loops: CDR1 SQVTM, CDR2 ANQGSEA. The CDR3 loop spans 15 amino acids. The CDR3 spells CSVPGAGVSNYGYTF. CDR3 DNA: TGCAGCGTTCCGGGGGCAGGGGTCAGTAACTATGGCTACACCTTC.

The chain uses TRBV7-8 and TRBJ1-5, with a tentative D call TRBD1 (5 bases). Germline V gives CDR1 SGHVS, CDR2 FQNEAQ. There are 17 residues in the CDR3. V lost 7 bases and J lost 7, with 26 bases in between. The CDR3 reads CASNSFRPRGRSQPQHF. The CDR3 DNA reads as TGTGCCAGCAACTCCTTTCGGCCAAGGGGAAGGAGCCAGCCCCAGCATTTT. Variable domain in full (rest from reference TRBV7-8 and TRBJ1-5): GAGVSQSPRYKVAKRGQDVALRCDPISGHVSLFWYQQALGQGPEFLTYFQNEAQLDKSGLPSDRFFAERPEGSVSTLKIQRTQQEDSAVYLCASNSFRPRGRSQPQHFGDGTRLSIL.

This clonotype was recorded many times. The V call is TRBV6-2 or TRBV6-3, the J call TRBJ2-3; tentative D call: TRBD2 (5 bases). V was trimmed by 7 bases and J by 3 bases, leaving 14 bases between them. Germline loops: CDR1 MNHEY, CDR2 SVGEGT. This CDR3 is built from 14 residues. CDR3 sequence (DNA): TGTGCCAGCACCAACCAGCGGAGGACAGATACGCAGTATTTT. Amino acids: CASTNQRRTDTQYF.

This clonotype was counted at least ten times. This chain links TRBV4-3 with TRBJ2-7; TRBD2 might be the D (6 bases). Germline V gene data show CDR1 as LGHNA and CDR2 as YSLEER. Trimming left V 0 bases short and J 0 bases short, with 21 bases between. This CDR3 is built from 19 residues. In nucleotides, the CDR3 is TGCGCCAGCAGCCAAGAGGTGGGGACTCAATCGTTGAGCTCCTACGAGCAGTACTTC. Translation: CASSQEVGTQSLSSYEQYF.